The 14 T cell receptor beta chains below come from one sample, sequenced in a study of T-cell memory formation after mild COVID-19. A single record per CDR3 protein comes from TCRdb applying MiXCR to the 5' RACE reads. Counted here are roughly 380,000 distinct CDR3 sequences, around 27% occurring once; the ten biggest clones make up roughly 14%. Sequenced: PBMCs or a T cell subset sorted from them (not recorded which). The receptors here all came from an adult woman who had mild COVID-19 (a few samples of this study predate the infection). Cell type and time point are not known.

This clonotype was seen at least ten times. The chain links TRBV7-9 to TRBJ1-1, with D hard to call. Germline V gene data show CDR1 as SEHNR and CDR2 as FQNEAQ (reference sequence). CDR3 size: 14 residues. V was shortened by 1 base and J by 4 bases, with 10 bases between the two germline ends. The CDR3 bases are TGTGCCAGCAGCTTAGTGACCGGGAGCACTGAAGCTTTCTTT. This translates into CASSLVTGSTEAFF. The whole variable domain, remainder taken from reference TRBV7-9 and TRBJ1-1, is DTGVSQNPRHKITKRGQNVTFRCDPISEHNRLYWYRQTLGQGPEFLTYFQNEAQLEKSRLLSDRFSAERPKGSFSTLEIQRTEQGDSAMYLCASSLVTGSTEAFFGQGTRLTVV.

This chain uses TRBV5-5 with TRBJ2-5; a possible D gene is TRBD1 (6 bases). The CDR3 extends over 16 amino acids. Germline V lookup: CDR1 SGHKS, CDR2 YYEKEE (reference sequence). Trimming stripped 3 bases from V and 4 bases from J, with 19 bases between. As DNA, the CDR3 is TGTGCCAGCAGCTACCAGACAGGAACCAGCACAGAGACCCAGTACTTC. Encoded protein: CASSYQTGTSTETQYF.

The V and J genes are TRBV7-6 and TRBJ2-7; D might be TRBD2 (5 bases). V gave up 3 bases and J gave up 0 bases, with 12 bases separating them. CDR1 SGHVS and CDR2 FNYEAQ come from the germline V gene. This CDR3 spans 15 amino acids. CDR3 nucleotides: TGTGCCAGCAGCTTTTCAAACGGGGTCTCCTACGAGCAGTACTTC. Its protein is CASSFSNGVSYEQYF.

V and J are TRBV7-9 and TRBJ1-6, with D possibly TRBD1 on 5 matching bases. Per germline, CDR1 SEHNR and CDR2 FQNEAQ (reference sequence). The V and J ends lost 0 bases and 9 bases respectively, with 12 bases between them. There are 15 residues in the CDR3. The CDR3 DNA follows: TGTGCCAGCAGCTTAGCGTCCGGGGGACCTTCACCCCTCCACTTT. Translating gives CASSLASGGPSPLHF.

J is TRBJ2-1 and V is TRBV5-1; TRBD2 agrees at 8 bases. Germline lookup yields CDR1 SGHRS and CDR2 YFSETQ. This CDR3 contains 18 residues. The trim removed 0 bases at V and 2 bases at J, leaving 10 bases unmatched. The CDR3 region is CASSLERGGFPTYNEQFF. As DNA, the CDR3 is TGCGCCAGCAGCTTGGAACGGGGGGGATTCCCCACCTACAATGAGCAGTTCTTC.

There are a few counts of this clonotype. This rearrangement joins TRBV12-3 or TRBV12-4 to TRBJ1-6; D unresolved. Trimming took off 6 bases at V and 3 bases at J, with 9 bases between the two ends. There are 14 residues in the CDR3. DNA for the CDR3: TGTGCCAGCAGCCCCGCGGGCTATAATTCACCCCTCCACTTT. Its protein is CASSPAGYNSPLHF.

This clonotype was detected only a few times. The CDR3 DNA follows: TGCAGTGCTAGACGGCCGGGCACAGATACGCAGTATTTT. This translates into CSARRPGTDTQYF. The rearrangement links TRBV20-1 to TRBJ2-3; no reliable D call. This CDR3 region has 13 residues. Germline-derived CDR1 and CDR2 are DFQATT and SNEGSKA (reference sequence). Trimming left V 2 bases short and J 1 base short, with 7 bases between.

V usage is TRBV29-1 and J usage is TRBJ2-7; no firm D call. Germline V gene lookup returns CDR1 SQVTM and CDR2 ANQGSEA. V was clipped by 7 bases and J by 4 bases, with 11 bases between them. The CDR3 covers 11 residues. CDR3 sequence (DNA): TGCAGCGCTGGACGTATGTACGAGCAGTACTTC. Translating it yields CSAGRMYEQYF.

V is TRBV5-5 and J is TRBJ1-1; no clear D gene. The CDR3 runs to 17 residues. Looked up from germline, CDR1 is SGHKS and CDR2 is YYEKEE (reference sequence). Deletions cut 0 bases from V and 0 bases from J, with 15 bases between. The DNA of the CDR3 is TGTGCCAGCAGCTTGGAAGGATTGGGAGTACTGAACACTGAAGCTTTCTTT. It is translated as CASSLEGLGVLNTEAFF.

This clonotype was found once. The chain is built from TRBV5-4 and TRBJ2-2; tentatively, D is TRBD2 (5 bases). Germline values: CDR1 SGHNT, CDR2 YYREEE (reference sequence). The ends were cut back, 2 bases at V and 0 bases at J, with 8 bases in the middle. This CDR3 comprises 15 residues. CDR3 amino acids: CASSFTGANTGELFF. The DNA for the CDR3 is TGTGCCAGCAGCTTCACCGGGGCGAACACCGGGGAGCTGTTTTTT. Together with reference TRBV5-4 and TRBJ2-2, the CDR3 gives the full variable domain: ETGVTQSPTHLIKTRGQQVTLRCSSQSGHNTVSWYQQALGQGPQFIFQYYREEENGRGNFPPRFSGLQFPNYSSELNVNALELDDSALYLCASSFTGANTGELFFGEGSRLTVL.

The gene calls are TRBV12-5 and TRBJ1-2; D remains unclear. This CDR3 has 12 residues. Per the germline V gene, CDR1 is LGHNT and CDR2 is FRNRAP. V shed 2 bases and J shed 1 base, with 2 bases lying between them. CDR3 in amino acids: CASGLSNYGYTF. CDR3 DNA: TGTGCTAGTGGTTTGAGTAACTATGGCTACACCTTC.

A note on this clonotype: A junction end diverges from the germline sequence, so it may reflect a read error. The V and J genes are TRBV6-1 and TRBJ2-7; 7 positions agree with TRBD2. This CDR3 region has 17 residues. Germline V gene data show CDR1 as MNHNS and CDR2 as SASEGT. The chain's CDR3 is CASREGTLAGEPSEQYF. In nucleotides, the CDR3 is TGTGCCAGCAGGGAAGGGACCTTGGCGGGGGAACCCTCCGAGCAGTACTTC.

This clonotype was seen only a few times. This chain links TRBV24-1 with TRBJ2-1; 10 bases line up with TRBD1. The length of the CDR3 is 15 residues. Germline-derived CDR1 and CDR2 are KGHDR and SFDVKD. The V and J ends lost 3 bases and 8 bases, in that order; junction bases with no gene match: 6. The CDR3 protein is CATSDGRDRGYEQFF. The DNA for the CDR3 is TGTGCCACCAGTGATGGACGGGACAGGGGCTATGAGCAGTTCTTC.

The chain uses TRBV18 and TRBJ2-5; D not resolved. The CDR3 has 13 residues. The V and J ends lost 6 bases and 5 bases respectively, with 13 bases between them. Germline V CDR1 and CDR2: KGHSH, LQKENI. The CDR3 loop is CASSPSSGETQYF. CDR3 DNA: TGTGCCAGCTCGCCTTCGAGTGGGGAGACCCAGTACTTC.